This TCR beta chain was captured by sequencing in a study of control samples from healthy donors and cancer patients. This CDR3 spans 13 amino acids. The V and J ends lost 10 bases and 5 bases, in that order; junction bases with no gene match: 6. Germline values: CDR1 MNHEY, CDR2 SVGAGI. The repertoire was sequenced with immunoSEQ multiplex PCR; TCRdb's copy has only in-frame clones and lacks some. The sample shows about 72,000 clones, 85% to 95% of them seen only once. The chain joins TRBV6-5 to TRBJ2-5; 11 nucleotides match TRBD2. Sequencing was carried out using blood. This clonotype was sampled from a woman aged 60-70 years in good health. CDR3: CATSSGRRETQYF. The CDR3 DNA reads as TGTGCCACCTCTAGCGGGAGGCGGGAGACCCAGTACTTC.